The T cell receptor (beta chain) under discussion was sequenced for a study of cytomegalovirus exposure and HLA in healthy donors. Primers: 60 Vbeta forward and 13 Jbeta reverse. Some clones are missing from TCRdb's copy, which holds only in-frame ones; the method was immunoSEQ multiplex PCR. The sample lists 120,000 to 150,000 clones; 75% to 90% were seen once. General study points: The study labeled 180 or so TCR beta chains cytomegalovirus-associated.

Germline CDR1 SGHTA, CDR2 FQGTGA. There are 15 residues in the CDR3. V was pared by 3 bases and J by 12 bases, with 12 bases of the junction left unmatched. Notes on this clone: What it recognizes is unknown.

Material for sequencing was PBMCs. The sequence came from a woman between 25 and 40 years old in good health and CMV-seronegative. This rearrangement joins TRBV7-3 to TRBJ2-1, with TRBD1 identical over 9 bases. CDR3 amino acids: CASSFAGQGTSRQFF. As DNA, the CDR3 is TGTGCCAGCAGCTTCGCGGGACAGGGAACAAGTAGGCAGTTCTTC.